The entry that follows covers one T cell receptor beta chain sequence. The antigen remains undetermined. The PCR employed 60 Vbeta primers together with 13 Jbeta primers. Sequencing was performed with immunoSEQ multiplex PCR; in TCRdb, only in-frame clones are kept and a portion is missing. The sample contains about 160,000 clones, roughly 90% of which appear only once. CDR3 length: 15 amino acids. CDR1 and CDR2 from the germline V gene are SEHNR and FQNEAQ (reference sequence). V dropped 5 bases and J dropped 2; count of bases not matched to a gene: 6. The data were obtained in a study of cytomegalovirus exposure and HLA in healthy donors. Overall study: A preliminary data release comprised roughly 80 million unique TCRs obtained from HLA-typed donors. Of all 400 or so donors who were genotyped, around 82% belonged to the Caucasian-associated ancestry cluster.

Whole-study findings and limits: CMV antigen specificity was confirmed in vitro for three CMV-associated chains.

The sequence was collected from a young woman in good health and CMV-seronegative. This chain uses TRBV7-9 with TRBJ2-1; 7 bases are shared with TRBD1. The sample consisted of PBMCs. The CDR3 spells CASSPDRRPYNEQFF. CDR3 nucleotide sequence: TGTGCCAGCAGCCCGGACAGGAGGCCCTACAATGAGCAGTTCTTC.